This passage covers 21 T cell receptor beta chains from one sample sequenced in a study of T-cell memory formation after mild COVID-19. TCRdb re-called the 5' RACE reads with MiXCR, one entry per CDR3 protein. Among a few hundred thousand distinct CDR3 sequences listed, around 27% were seen once. Material for sequencing was PBMCs or a T cell subset sorted from them (not recorded which). The receptors shown here come from an adult woman who had mild COVID-19 (a few samples of this study predate the infection). Cell type and time point are not known.

The J gene is TRBJ2-1, the V gene TRBV13; D may match TRBD1 or TRBD2 (6 bases each). The germline gives CDR1 PRHDT, CDR2 FYEKMQ (reference sequence). V gave up 5 bases and J gave up 10 bases, with 12 bases separating them. The CDR3 is 12 residues long. In DNA, the CDR3 is TGTGCCAGCAGCCGGGGGCCCGGGGAGCAGTTCTTC. Translation gives CASSRGPGEQFF.

The gene calls are TRBV5-1 and TRBJ2-1; 9 bases fit TRBD1. The CDR3 runs to 14 residues. Germline assignment: CDR1 SGHRS and CDR2 YFSETQ. Trimming at V came to 4 bases and at J to 5 bases, leaving 4 bases not matched to a gene. CDR3 residues: CASSHGTGNNEQFF. The CDR3 DNA sequence: TGCGCCAGCAGCCATGGGACAGGGAACAATGAGCAGTTCTTC.

V gene TRBV6-2 or TRBV6-3 combines with J gene TRBJ1-5; D unresolved. V gave up 0 bases and J gave up 2 bases, with 5 bases separating them. CDR3 length: 14 amino acids. The germline CDR1 and CDR2 sequences are MNHEY and SVGEGT. The CDR3 loop is CASSYSQGNQPQHF. CDR3 DNA sequence: TGTGCCAGCAGTTACTCGCAGGGCAATCAGCCCCAGCATTTT.

This chain joins TRBV7-2 and TRBJ2-1; 8 bases align to TRBD2. The CDR3 contains 15 residues. CDR1 is SGHTA, CDR2 FQGNSA, per germline. V shed 5 bases and J 7 bases; nucleotides not matched to a gene: 10. DNA of the CDR3: TGTGCCAGCAGCCAGAGCGGGAGTGGAATTAATGAGCAGTTCTTC. It codes for CASSQSGSGINEQFF.

This sequence joins TRBV7-2 and TRBJ1-5; TRBD1 might be the D (5 bases). V lost 8 bases and J 3 bases, leaving 11 bases between the germline ends. Germline lookup yields CDR1 SGHTA and CDR2 FQGNSA. The CDR3 is made up of 13 amino acids. The CDR3 DNA reads as TGTGCCAGCTGCAGGGATGCCAATCAGCCCCAGCATTTT. It encodes CASCRDANQPQHF.

Only a few counts were recorded for this clonotype. The chain employs TRBV27 and TRBJ2-1; D is ambiguous. There are 14 residues in the CDR3. Germline V gene sequence: CDR1 MNHEY, CDR2 SMNVEV (reference sequence). The V and J ends lost 5 bases and 8 bases respectively, with 16 bases between them. The CDR3 sequence is CASSPLSFEDEQFF. CDR3 nucleotide sequence: TGTGCCAGCAGTCCCTTGTCCTTCGAGGATGAGCAGTTCTTC.

The J gene is TRBJ2-1, the V gene TRBV5-1; 10 bases fit TRBD2. V dropped 1 base and J dropped 7; count of bases not matched to a gene: 5. The CDR3 consists of 15 residues. Per the germline V gene, CDR1 is SGHRS and CDR2 is YFSETQ. CDR3 amino acids: CASSLSLAGENEQFF. The CDR3 DNA follows: TGCGCCAGCAGCTTGTCCCTAGCGGGAGAAAATGAGCAGTTCTTC.

The chain carries TRBV9 and TRBJ2-1, with 10 nucleotides matching TRBD1. The CDR3 is 15 residues long. The germline CDR1 and CDR2 sequences are SGDLS and YYNGEE. The V gene end was trimmed by 3 bases and the J gene end by 6 bases; junction bases not matched to a gene: 6. The CDR3 protein is CASSASGQGLNEQFF. The CDR3 bases are TGTGCCAGCAGCGCGTCGGGACAGGGGCTCAATGAGCAGTTCTTC. The complete variable domain, with remaining parts taken from reference TRBV9 and TRBJ2-1, reads DSGVTQTPKHLITATGQRVTLRCSPRSGDLSVYWYQQSLDQGLQFLIQYYNGEERAKGNILERFSAQQFPDLHSELNLSSLELGDSALYFCASSASGQGLNEQFFGPGTRLTVL.

V is TRBV9 and J is TRBJ1-2; possibly TRBD1 for D (6 bases). CDR1 is SGDLS and CDR2 is YYNGEE in the germline V gene. The CDR3 has 15 amino acids. The V end lost 3 bases, the J end lost 4 bases, and 16 bases lay between the germline ends. The CDR3 sequence is CASSAEGDKTYGYTF. In DNA, the CDR3 is TGTGCCAGCAGCGCAGAGGGGGACAAGACCTATGGCTACACCTTC.

This chain joins TRBV2 and TRBJ1-5; tentative D call: TRBD1 (6 bases). V gave up 5 bases and J gave up 5 bases, with 10 bases separating them. Germline loops: CDR1 SNHLY, CDR2 FYNNEI. CDR3 length: 13 amino acids. For the CDR3, the DNA is TGTGCCAGCAGTACCGACAGGTATCAGCCCCAGCATTTT. Its translation is CASSTDRYQPQHF.

This clonotype turned up a few times. The missing conserved phenylalanine or tryptophan at the end of this CDR3 makes a read error likely. No DNA is shown, since the ends of the CDR3 on it are uncertain; the CDR3 is the one TCRdb lists. The V and J genes are TRBV11-2 and TRBJ2-5; the D call of TRBD1 is as the table states it, not checked on the DNA. In germline, CDR1 is SGHAT, CDR2 FQNNGV. The CDR3 comprises 12 residues, both ends counted. CDR3 in amino acids: CASSERTGGVYL.

This clonotype has a handful of counts. V and J are TRBV5-6 and TRBJ2-7, with a possible D match to TRBD2 (6 bases). The CDR3 runs 15 residues. Germline values: CDR1 SGHDT, CDR2 YYEEEE. V gave up 4 bases and J gave up 0 bases, with 14 bases separating them. The CDR3, as DNA: TGTGCCAGCAGCAGGGCGGGACTCCTCTCCTACGAGCAGTACTTC. Residues: CASSRAGLLSYEQYF. The complete variable domain, with remaining parts taken from reference TRBV5-6 and TRBJ2-7, reads DAGVTQSPTHLIKTRGQQVTLRCSPKSGHDTVSWYQQALGQGPQFIFQYYEEEERQRGNFPDRFSGHQFPNYSSELNVNALLLGDSALYLCASSRAGLLSYEQYFGPGTRLTVT.

This clonotype has more than one count but fewer than ten. J is TRBJ1-1 and V is TRBV7-2; the D gene is possibly TRBD1 (5 bases). This CDR3 is 14 amino acids long. Germline loops: CDR1 SGHTA, CDR2 FQGNSA. V lost 4 bases and J 2 bases, leaving 11 bases between the germline ends. In DNA form, the CDR3 reads TGTGCCAGCAGCTCTTTGACAGTTAACACTGAAGCTTTCTTT. Its translation: CASSSLTVNTEAFF.

This clonotype was seen repeatedly, ten times or more. This chain links TRBV7-9 with TRBJ2-1; a possible D gene is TRBD2 (5 bases). The germline V gene has CDR1 SEHNR and CDR2 FQNEAQ (reference sequence). The CDR3 has 15 residues. The V end was cut by 4 bases, the J end by 6 bases, with 16 bases between. Here the CDR3 DNA reads TGTGCCAGCAGCTCCGGACTCCCGCCGGGCAATGAGCAGTTCTTC. This sequence encodes CASSSGLPPGNEQFF.

This rearrangement joins TRBV6-5 to TRBJ1-6, with D hard to call. V was cut by 1 base and J by 7 bases, with 17 bases left in between. This CDR3 has 17 amino acids. Germline assignment: CDR1 MNHEY and CDR2 SVGAGI. The CDR3 loop reads CASSYYSYLAGNSPLHF. As DNA, the CDR3 is TGTGCCAGCAGTTACTATTCCTACTTAGCGGGGAATTCACCCCTCCACTTT.

DNA for the CDR3: TGTGCCAGCAGCGAAAGTAGCGCTCAAGAGACCCAGTACTTC. Encoded protein: CASSESSAQETQYF. This sequence joins TRBV7-6 and TRBJ2-5; a possible D gene is TRBD2 (5 bases). The CDR3 runs 14 residues. Germline lookup yields CDR1 SGHVS and CDR2 FNYEAQ. The V end lost 5 bases, the J end lost 2 bases, and 12 bases lay between the germline ends.

The chain combines TRBV27 with TRBJ2-3; TRBD1 is a possible D gene (6 bases). This CDR3 has 15 amino acids. The germline gives CDR1 MNHEY, CDR2 SMNVEV (reference sequence). Trimming removed 5 bases from V and 3 bases from J, with 15 bases in between. CDR3 nucleotides: TGTGCCAGCAGTAACTGGACAGTTAAGACAGATACGCAGTATTTT. Its translation is CASSNWTVKTDTQYF.

The chain carries TRBV3-1 and TRBJ2-7; possibly TRBD2 for D (5 bases). The CDR3 has 14 amino acids. Trimming removed 2 bases at V and 3 bases at J, with 11 bases between. CDR1 LGHDT and CDR2 YNNKEL come from the germline V gene (reference sequence). The CDR3 loop is CASSQRYRDYEQYF. The CDR3 DNA reads as TGTGCCAGCAGCCAAAGATACCGGGACTACGAGCAGTACTTC.

The rearrangement joins TRBV7-2 to TRBJ2-1, with a possible D match to TRBD2 (5 bases). This CDR3 is built from 16 residues. Between the trimmed V and J ends, which lost 1 base and 0 bases, there was a span of 10 bases. CDR1 is SGHTA, CDR2 FQGNSA, per germline. CDR3 region: CASSLEGGHSYNEQFF. CDR3 coding DNA: TGTGCCAGCAGCTTAGAGGGCGGGCACTCCTACAATGAGCAGTTCTTC.

This rearrangement joins TRBV20-1 to TRBJ2-3; D is ambiguous. CDR1 DFQATT and CDR2 SNEGSKA come from the germline V gene (reference sequence). V lost 5 bases and J 2 bases, leaving 8 bases between the germline ends. CDR3 size: 12 residues. Here the CDR3 DNA reads TGCAGTGCTCCGCGGAACACAGATACGCAGTATTTT. As protein: CSAPRNTDTQYF.

In this sample, this clonotype turned up many times. The chain has TRBV12-3 or TRBV12-4 and TRBJ2-7; no definite D call. The CDR3 length is 12 residues. V lost 3 bases and J lost 4, with 7 bases in between. The CDR3 DNA reads as TGTGCCAGCAGTTTTGGGGATTACGAGCAGTACTTC. Translating gives CASSFGDYEQYF.